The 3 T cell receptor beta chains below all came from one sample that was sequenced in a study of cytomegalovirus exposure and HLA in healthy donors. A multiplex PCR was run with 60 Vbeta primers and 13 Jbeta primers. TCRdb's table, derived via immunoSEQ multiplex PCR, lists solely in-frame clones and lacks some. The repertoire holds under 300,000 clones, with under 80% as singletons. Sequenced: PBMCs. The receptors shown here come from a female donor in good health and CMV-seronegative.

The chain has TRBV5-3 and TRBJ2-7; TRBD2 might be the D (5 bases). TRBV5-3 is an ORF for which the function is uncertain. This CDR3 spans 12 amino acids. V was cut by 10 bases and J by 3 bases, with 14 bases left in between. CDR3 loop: CAPQDWVYEQYF. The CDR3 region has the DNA TGTGCCCCCCAGGACTGGGTCTACGAGCAGTACTTC.

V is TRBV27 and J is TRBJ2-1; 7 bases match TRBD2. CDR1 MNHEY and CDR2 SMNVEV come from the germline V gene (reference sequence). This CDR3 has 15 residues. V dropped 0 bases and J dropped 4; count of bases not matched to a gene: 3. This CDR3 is CASSLSWTSYNEQFF. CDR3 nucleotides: TGTGCCAGCAGTTTATCTTGGACTAGTTACAATGAGCAGTTCTTC.

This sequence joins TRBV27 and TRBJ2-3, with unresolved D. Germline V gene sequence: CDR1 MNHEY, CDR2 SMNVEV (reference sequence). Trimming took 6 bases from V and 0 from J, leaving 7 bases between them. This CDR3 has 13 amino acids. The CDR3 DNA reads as TGTGCCAGCAGGGCCTCCAGCACAGATACGCAGTATTTT. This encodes CASRASSTDTQYF.